This T cell receptor beta chain was captured by sequencing in a study of blood T cell repertoires in COVID-19. Whole-study context: Samples came from the United States, Italy and Spain, spanning acute and convalescent COVID-19. T cells, B-cell-depleted T cells, or PBMCs supplied cDNA or gDNA.

From germline, CDR1 is SGHVS and CDR2 FNYEAQ. Trimming shortened V by 7 bases and J by 6 bases, and 22 bases separated the two germline ends. The CDR3 contains 15 residues. In the original processing: For nucleated cells, counts were estimated from reference gene primer amplification. TCRdb's copy holds only in-frame clones and misses some; the assay was immunoSEQ multiplex PCR. That table supplies the V and J calls and clone size; D and trimming were determined from the DNA. The sample records 50,000 to 75,000 clones, 79% being singletons. V usage is TRBV7-6 and J usage is TRBJ2-7; a possible D gene is TRBD1 (7 bases). The source is a man between 60 and 70 years old with acute or convalescent COVID-19. The specimen sequenced was peripheral blood. The DNA for the CDR3 is TGTGCCAGCACCCCCAGCCCCGGGACAGCGGGCGAGCAGTACTTC. This sequence encodes CASTPSPGTAGEQYF.